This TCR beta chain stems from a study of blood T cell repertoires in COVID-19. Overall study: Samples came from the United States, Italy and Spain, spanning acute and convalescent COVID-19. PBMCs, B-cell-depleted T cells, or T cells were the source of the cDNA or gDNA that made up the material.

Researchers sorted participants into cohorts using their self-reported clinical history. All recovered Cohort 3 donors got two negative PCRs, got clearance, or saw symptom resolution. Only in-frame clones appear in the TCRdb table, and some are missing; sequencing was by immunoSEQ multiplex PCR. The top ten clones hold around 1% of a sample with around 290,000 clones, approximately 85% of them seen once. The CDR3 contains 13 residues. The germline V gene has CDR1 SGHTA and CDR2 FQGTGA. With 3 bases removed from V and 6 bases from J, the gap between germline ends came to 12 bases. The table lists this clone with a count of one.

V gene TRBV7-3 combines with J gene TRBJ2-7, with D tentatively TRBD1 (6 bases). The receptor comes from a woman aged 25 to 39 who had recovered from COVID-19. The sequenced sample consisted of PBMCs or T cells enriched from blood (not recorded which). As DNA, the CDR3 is TGTGCCAGCAGCTTCATCACAGGGTTCGAGCAGTACTTC. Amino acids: CASSFITGFEQYF.